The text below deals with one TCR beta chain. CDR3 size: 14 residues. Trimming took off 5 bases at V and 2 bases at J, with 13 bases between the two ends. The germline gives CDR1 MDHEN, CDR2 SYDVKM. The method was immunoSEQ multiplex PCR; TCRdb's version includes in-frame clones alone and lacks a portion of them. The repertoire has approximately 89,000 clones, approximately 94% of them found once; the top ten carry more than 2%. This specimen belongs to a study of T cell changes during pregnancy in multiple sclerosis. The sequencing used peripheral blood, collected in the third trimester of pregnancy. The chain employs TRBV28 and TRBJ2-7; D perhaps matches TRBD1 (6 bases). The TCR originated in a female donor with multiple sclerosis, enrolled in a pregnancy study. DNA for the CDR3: TGTGCCAGCAGTGACTGGGACAACCCCTACGAGCAGTACTTC. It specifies CASSDWDNPYEQYF.